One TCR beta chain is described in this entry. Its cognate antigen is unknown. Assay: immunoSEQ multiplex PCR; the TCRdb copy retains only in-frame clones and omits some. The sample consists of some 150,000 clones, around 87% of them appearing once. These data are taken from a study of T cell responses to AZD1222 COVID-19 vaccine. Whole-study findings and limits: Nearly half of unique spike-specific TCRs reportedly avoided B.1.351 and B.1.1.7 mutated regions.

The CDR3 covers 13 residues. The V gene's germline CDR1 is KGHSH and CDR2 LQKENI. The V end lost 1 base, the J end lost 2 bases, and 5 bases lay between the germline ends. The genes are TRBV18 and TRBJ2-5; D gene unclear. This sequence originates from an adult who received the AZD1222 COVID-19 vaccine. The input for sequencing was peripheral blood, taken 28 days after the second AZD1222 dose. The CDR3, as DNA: TGTGCCAGCTCACCACACCAGCAAGAGACCCAGTACTTC. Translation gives CASSPHQQETQYF.